A single sample is the source of the 5 T cell receptor beta chains below, sequenced in a study of T cell repertoires in cytomegalovirus infection. The antigens for these receptors are not known. TCRdb reanalysed the reads using MiXCR and keeps one entry per CDR3 protein. The data contain some 560,000 distinct CDR3 sequences, 40% of them seen just once; the ten biggest clones take up about 46%. This specimen consisted of cultured PBMCs, obtained from culture after CMV antigen stimulation. The receptors here all came from a human donor in good health (CMV status not recorded). Some clones in this sample may be carry-over from other donors' samples.

The CDR3: CASSLVPNEGYEQYF. CDR3 DNA: TGTGCCAGCAGCTTAGTCCCAAACGAGGGGTACGAGCAGTACTTC. The rearrangement joins TRBV7-9 to TRBJ2-7; D may correspond to TRBD1 or TRBD2 (5 bases each). The germline V gene encodes CDR1 SEHNR and CDR2 FQNEAQ (reference sequence). V was trimmed by 1 base and J by 4 bases, leaving 14 bases between them. The CDR3 runs to 15 residues.

The table lists this clonotype with a few counts. This chain connects TRBV19 to TRBJ2-1; D perhaps matches TRBD1 (6 bases). The V end was cut by 3 bases, the J end by 5 bases, with 14 bases between. In germline, CDR1 is LNHDA, CDR2 SQIVND (reference sequence). The CDR3 extends over 15 amino acids. The CDR3 loop reads CASSMMGAAHNEQFF. The DNA of the CDR3 is TGTGCCAGTAGTATGATGGGGGCAGCCCACAATGAGCAGTTCTTC.

The V call is TRBV5-6, the J call TRBJ2-1; 9 bases map to TRBD1. The junction had 9 bases not matched to a gene; V was cut back by 4 bases and J by 7 bases. The CDR3 sequence is 15 residues long. The germline gives CDR1 SGHDT, CDR2 YYEEEE. CDR3 in amino acids: CASSGAGTGRNEQFF. CDR3 nucleotides: TGTGCCAGCAGCGGGGCCGGGACAGGGAGGAATGAGCAGTTCTTC.

This clonotype occurred many times. This chain uses TRBV7-8 with TRBJ1-6; D is unresolved. Trimming shortened V by 2 bases and J by 0 bases, and 8 bases separated the two germline ends. The CDR3 sequence is 16 residues long. CDR1 and CDR2 from the germline V gene are SGHVS and FQNEAQ. CDR3 protein: CASSLLMSSYNSPLHF. The DNA for the CDR3 is TGTGCCAGCAGCTTACTAATGAGCTCCTATAATTCACCCCTCCACTTT.

The table lists this clonotype with a few counts. V and J are TRBV12-3 or TRBV12-4 and TRBJ2-7; 11 bases are shared with TRBD1. The CDR3 contains 15 residues. J lost 3 bases, V lost 6 bases, and 7 bases had no gene match. The CDR3 loop reads CASSPGQGAIYEQYF. CDR3 in DNA: TGTGCCAGCAGCCCCGGACAGGGGGCCATCTACGAGCAGTACTTC.